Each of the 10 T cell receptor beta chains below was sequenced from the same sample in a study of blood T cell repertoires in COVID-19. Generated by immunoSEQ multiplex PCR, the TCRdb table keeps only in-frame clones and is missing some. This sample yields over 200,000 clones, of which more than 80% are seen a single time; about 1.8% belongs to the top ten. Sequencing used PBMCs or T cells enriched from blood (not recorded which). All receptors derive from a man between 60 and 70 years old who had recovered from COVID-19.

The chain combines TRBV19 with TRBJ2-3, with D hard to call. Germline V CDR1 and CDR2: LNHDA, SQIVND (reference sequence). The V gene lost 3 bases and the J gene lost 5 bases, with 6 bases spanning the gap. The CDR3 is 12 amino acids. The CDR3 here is CASSIGGDTQYF. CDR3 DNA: TGTGCCAGTAGTATCGGTGGAGATACGCAGTATTTT.

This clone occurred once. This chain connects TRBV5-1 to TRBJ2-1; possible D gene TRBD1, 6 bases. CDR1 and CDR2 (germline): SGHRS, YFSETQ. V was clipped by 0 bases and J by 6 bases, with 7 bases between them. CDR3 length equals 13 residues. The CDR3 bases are TGCGCCAGCAGCTTGGGACAGGTCAATGAGCAGTTCTTC. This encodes CASSLGQVNEQFF. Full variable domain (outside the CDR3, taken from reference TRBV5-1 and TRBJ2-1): KAGVTQTPRYLIKTRGQQVTLSCSPISGHRSVSWYQQTPGQGLQFLFEYFSETQRNKGNFPGRFSGRQFSNSRSEMNVSTLELGDSALYLCASSLGQVNEQFFGPGTRLTVL.

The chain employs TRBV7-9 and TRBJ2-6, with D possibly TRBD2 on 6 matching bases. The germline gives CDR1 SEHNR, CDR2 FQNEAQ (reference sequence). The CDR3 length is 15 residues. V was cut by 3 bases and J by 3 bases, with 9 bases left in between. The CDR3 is CASSFREVGANVLTF. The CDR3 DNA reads TGTGCCAGCAGCTTTAGGGAGGTTGGGGCCAACGTCCTGACTTTC.

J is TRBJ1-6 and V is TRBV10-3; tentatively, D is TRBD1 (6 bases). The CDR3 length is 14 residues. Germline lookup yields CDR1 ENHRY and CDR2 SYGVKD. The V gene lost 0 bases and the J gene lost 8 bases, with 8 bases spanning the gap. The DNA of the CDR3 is TGTGCCATCAGTGAGTCCACAGGGCATTCACCCCTCCACTTT. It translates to CAISESTGHSPLHF.

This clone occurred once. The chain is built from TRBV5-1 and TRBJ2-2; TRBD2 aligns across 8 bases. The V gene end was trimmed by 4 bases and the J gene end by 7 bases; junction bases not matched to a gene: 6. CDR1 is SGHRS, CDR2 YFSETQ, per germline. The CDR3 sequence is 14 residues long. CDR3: CASSNSGGDGELFF. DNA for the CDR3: TGCGCCAGCAGCAACAGCGGGGGAGACGGGGAGCTGTTTTTT.

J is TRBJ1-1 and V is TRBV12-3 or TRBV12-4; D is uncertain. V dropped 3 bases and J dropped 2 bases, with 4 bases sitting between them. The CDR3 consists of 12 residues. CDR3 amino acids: CASSFLNTEAFF. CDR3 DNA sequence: TGTGCCAGCAGTTTCCTTAACACTGAAGCTTTCTTT.

Written as DNA, the CDR3 is TGTGCCAGCAGCCCAAAAAAAAAGAGCTTCCAGGGACTGGGGAGCAATCAGCCCCAGCATTTT. This codes for CASSPKKKSFQGLGSNQPQHF. The chain recombines TRBV4-2 with TRBJ1-5; D possibly corresponds to TRBD1 (5 bases). From germline, CDR1 is LGHNA and CDR2 YNFKEQ. The germline V and J ends were trimmed by 4 bases and 1 base, with 29 bases remaining between them. The length of the CDR3 is 21 residues.

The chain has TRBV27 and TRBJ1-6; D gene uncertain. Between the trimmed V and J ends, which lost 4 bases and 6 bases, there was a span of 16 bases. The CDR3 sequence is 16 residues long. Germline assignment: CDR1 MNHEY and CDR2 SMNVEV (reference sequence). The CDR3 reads CASSSPSRDANSPLHF. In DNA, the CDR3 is TGTGCCAGCAGTTCCCCCAGCCGGGATGCTAATTCACCCCTCCACTTT.

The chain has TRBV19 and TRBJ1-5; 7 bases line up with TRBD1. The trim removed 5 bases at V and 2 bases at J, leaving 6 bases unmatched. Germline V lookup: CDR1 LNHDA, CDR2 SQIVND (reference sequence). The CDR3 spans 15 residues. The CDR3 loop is CASSQFRGGNQPQHF. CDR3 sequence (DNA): TGTGCCAGTAGTCAATTCAGGGGGGGCAATCAGCCCCAGCATTTT. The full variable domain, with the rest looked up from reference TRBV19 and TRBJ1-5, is DGGITQSPKYLFRKEGQNVTLSCEQNLNHDAMYWYRQDPGQGLRLIYYSQIVNDFQKGDIAEGYSVSREKKESFPLTVTSAQKNPTAFYLCASSQFRGGNQPQHFGDGTRLSIL.

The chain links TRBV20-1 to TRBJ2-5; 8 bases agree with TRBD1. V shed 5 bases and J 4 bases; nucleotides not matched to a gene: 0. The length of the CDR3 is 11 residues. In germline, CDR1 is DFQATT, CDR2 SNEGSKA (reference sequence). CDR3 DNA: TGCAGTGCTGACAGGGGAGAGACCCAGTACTTC. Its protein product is CSADRGETQYF.